These 20 T cell receptor beta chains share one sample of origin, sequenced in a study of blood T cell repertoires in COVID-19. Method: immunoSEQ multiplex PCR; TCRdb's copy keeps in-frame clones and lacks some. The sample yields about 430,000 clones, around nine tenths seen once. The sequenced sample consisted of PBMCs or T cells enriched from blood (not recorded which). These receptors originate from a young woman who had been exposed to COVID-19.

The chain combines TRBV5-1 with TRBJ1-1; the match to TRBD1 covers 8 bases. J lost 4 bases, V lost 3 bases, and 2 bases had no gene match. In germline, CDR1 is SGHRS, CDR2 YFSETQ. CDR3 length: 13 residues. The CDR3 loop is CASSSTGATEAFF. CDR3 in DNA: TGCGCCAGCAGCTCGACAGGGGCCACTGAAGCTTTCTTT. The full variable domain, completed using reference TRBV5-1 and TRBJ1-1, is KAGVTQTPRYLIKTRGQQVTLSCSPISGHRSVSWYQQTPGQGLQFLFEYFSETQRNKGNFPGRFSGRQFSNSRSEMNVSTLELGDSALYLCASSSTGATEAFFGQGTRLTVV.

This chain uses TRBV19 with TRBJ2-2, with 9 nucleotides matching TRBD1. J lost 4 bases, V lost 4 bases, and 4 bases had no gene match. CDR1 LNHDA and CDR2 SQIVND come from the germline V gene (reference sequence). This CDR3 contains 15 residues. CDR3: CASSKLTGGTGELFF. The CDR3 nucleotides read TGTGCCAGTAGTAAACTGACAGGGGGCACCGGGGAGCTGTTTTTT.

V usage is TRBV2 and J usage is TRBJ1-2, with TRBD1 matching over 7 bases. Per the germline V gene, CDR1 is SNHLY and CDR2 is FYNNEI. The CDR3 is 14 residues long. With V trimmed by 3 bases and J by 10 bases, 11 bases remained unmatched. CDR3 loop: CASSDRGGTAAYTF. Written as DNA, the CDR3 is TGTGCCAGCAGTGACCGTGGGGGGACAGCAGCCTACACCTTC.

The V gene is TRBV6-6, the J gene TRBJ2-7; weak D call: TRBD2 (6 bases). Looked up from germline, CDR1 is MNHNY and CDR2 is SVGAGI (reference sequence). CDR3 length: 16 amino acids. Trimming left V 2 bases short and J 0 bases short, with 14 bases between. CDR3 nucleotide sequence: TGTGCCAGCAGTTACCAAGGGACTTTCGGCTCCTACGAGCAGTACTTC. Translating gives CASSYQGTFGSYEQYF.

This clone was counted a few times. The rearrangement links TRBV2 to TRBJ2-3, with 11 nucleotides matching TRBD2. The CDR3 has 15 residues. CDR1 and CDR2 from the germline V gene are SNHLY and FYNNEI. After removal of 6 bases from V and 3 bases from J, the junction contained 5 bases not matched to a gene. CDR3 amino acids: CASSAGTSGTDTQYF. DNA of the CDR3: TGTGCCAGCAGCGCCGGGACTAGCGGAACAGATACGCAGTATTTT.

The chain has TRBV29-1 and TRBJ1-2, with D possibly matching TRBD1 (5 bases). The CDR3 runs 14 residues. The germline gives CDR1 SQVTM, CDR2 ANQGSEA. V gave up 6 bases and J gave up 4 bases, with 18 bases separating them. This CDR3 reads CSVALGDSSYGYTF. As DNA, the CDR3 is TGCAGCGTCGCTTTAGGGGATTCTAGCTATGGCTACACCTTC.

V is TRBV2 and J is TRBJ1-3; D not resolved. Trimming stripped 6 bases from V and 0 bases from J, with 9 bases between. Germline CDR1 reads SNHLY; CDR2 reads FYNNEI. The CDR3 extends over 14 amino acids. The CDR3 DNA sequence: TGTGCCAGCAGGGCCGGAGACTCTGGAAACACCATATATTTT. This encodes CASRAGDSGNTIYF.

The rearrangement uses TRBV6-5 and TRBJ2-5; TRBD2 agrees at 10 bases. CDR3 length equals 14 residues. CDR1 MNHEY and CDR2 SVGAGI come from the germline V gene. The junction had 4 bases not matched to a gene; V was cut back by 6 bases and J by 3 bases. The CDR3 DNA follows: TGTGCCAGCAGACGGACTAGCGGAAAAGAGACCCAGTACTTC. Its translation: CASRRTSGKETQYF.

The rearrangement uses TRBV9 and TRBJ1-2; TRBD1 agrees at 7 bases. Germline CDR1 and CDR2: SGDLS and YYNGEE. Trimming at V came to 2 bases and at J to 1 base, leaving 5 bases not matched to a gene. The CDR3 sequence is 15 residues long. CDR3: CASSVGNRGNYGYTF. The CDR3, as DNA: TGTGCCAGCAGCGTGGGTAACAGGGGTAACTATGGCTACACCTTC. The whole variable domain, filled in from reference TRBV9 and TRBJ1-2, reads DSGVTQTPKHLITATGQRVTLRCSPRSGDLSVYWYQQSLDQGLQFLIQYYNGEERAKGNILERFSAQQFPDLHSELNLSSLELGDSALYFCASSVGNRGNYGYTFGSGTRLTVV.

This sequence joins TRBV24-1 and TRBJ2-7, with D possibly matching TRBD1 (5 bases). Germline V gene data show CDR1 as KGHDR and CDR2 as SFDVKD. This CDR3 has 15 amino acids. Trimming cost V 2 bases and J 2 bases, with 12 bases left between them. The CDR3 here is CATSDSAGYTYEQYF. In DNA, the CDR3 is TGTGCCACCAGTGATTCGGCAGGGTATACCTACGAGCAGTACTTC.

The chain carries TRBV24-1 and TRBJ2-5; tentative D call: TRBD2 (6 bases). Germline values: CDR1 KGHDR, CDR2 SFDVKD. Trimming cost V 1 base and J 5 bases, with 16 bases left between them. This CDR3 is built from 16 residues. The CDR3 DNA sequence: TGTGCCACCAGTGATTTTTTCCCGGACGGGAGCGAGACCCAGTACTTC. Encoded protein: CATSDFFPDGSETQYF.

This clone appeared a few times. This chain uses TRBV5-6 with TRBJ1-2; TRBD1 matches at 7 bases. J lost 4 bases, V lost 3 bases, and 6 bases had no gene match. CDR3 length: 14 residues. The V gene's germline CDR1 is SGHDT and CDR2 YYEEEE. CDR3 region: CASSSLTGPYGYTF. The DNA of the CDR3 is TGTGCCAGCAGCTCTCTGACAGGGCCCTATGGCTACACCTTC.

The chain employs TRBV27 and TRBJ2-1; D possibly corresponds to TRBD2 (6 bases). The germline CDR1 and CDR2 sequences are MNHEY and SMNVEV (reference sequence). CDR3 size: 12 residues. Between the trimmed V and J ends, which lost 8 bases and 6 bases, there was a span of 11 bases. The DNA of the CDR3 is TGTGCCAGCCTACCCGGGGGCAATGAGCAGTTCTTC. Translation gives CASLPGGNEQFF.

For this clone: The junction departs from germline at one end; a sequencing error may be responsible. This chain uses TRBV30 with TRBJ2-7; 11 bases are shared with TRBD2. The germline V gene has CDR1 GTSNPN and CDR2 SVGIG (reference sequence). The CDR3 has 11 residues. The CDR3 sequence is CAWTLAGVFSF. The CDR3 bases are TGTGCCTGGACACTAGCGGGGGTTTTCAGCTTC.

The rearrangement links TRBV28 to TRBJ1-2, with a possible D match to TRBD1 (6 bases). Trimming shortened V by 10 bases and J by 4 bases, and 13 bases separated the two germline ends. CDR1 is MDHEN and CDR2 is SYDVKM in the germline V gene. This CDR3 comprises 12 residues. Here the CDR3 reads CATRQGPYGYTF. The CDR3 DNA is TGTGCCACTCGGCAGGGGCCCTATGGCTACACCTTC.

In DNA, the CDR3 is TGTGCCAGCAGTGAGGGGAGGGCGAGCAATCAGCCCCAGCATTTT. This translates into CASSEGRASNQPQHF. This chain joins TRBV3-1 (or the pseudogene TRBV3-2) and TRBJ1-5; TRBD1 might be the D (5 bases). CDR3 length equals 15 residues. The germline V and J ends were trimmed by 6 bases and 1 base, with 13 bases remaining between them. From germline, CDR1 is LGHDT and CDR2 YNNKEL (reference sequence).

The chain combines TRBV2 with TRBJ1-3, with 7 bases fitting TRBD1. V was pared by 7 bases and J by 7 bases, with 16 bases of the junction left unmatched. Germline values: CDR1 SNHLY, CDR2 FYNNEI. CDR3 length: 16 residues. CDR3 amino acids: CASNADRAGIGNTIYF. CDR3 nucleotide sequence: TGTGCCAGCAATGCTGACAGGGCAGGGATCGGGAACACCATATATTTT.

The chain uses TRBV27 and TRBJ2-3; D uncertain. Germline CDR1 is MNHEY and CDR2 is SMNVEV (reference sequence). The CDR3 covers 13 residues. V lost 8 bases and J lost 3, with 12 bases in between. The CDR3 DNA reads as TGTGCCAGCGGGCCCAGAAATACAGATACGCAGTATTTT. Its protein is CASGPRNTDTQYF.

This chain connects TRBV5-1 to TRBJ2-2; D unclear. V was clipped by 4 bases and J by 0 bases, with 4 bases between them. The germline gives CDR1 SGHRS, CDR2 YFSETQ. The CDR3 spans 13 residues. CDR3 protein: CASSIANTGELFF. Here the CDR3 DNA reads TGCGCCAGCAGCATCGCGAACACCGGGGAGCTGTTTTTT.

The chain employs TRBV4-3 and TRBJ2-3; D remains ambiguous. Trimming took off 0 bases at V and 0 bases at J, with 13 bases between the two ends. Germline CDR1 and CDR2: LGHNA and YSLEER. The CDR3 contains 17 residues. The CDR3 is CASSQDGALISTDTQYF. The CDR3 DNA is TGCGCCAGCAGCCAAGACGGAGCTTTGATTAGCACAGATACGCAGTATTTT.